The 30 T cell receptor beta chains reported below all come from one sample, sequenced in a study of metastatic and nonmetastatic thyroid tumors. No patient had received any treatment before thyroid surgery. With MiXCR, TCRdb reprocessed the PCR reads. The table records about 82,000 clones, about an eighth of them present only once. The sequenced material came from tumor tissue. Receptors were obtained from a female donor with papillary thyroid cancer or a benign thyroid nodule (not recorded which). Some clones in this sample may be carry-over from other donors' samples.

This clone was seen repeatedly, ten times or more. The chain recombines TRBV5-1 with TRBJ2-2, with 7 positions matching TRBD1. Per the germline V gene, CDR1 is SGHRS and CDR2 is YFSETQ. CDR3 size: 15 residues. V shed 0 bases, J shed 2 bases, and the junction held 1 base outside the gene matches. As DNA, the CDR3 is TGCGCCAGCAGCTTGGGACAGGGAAACACCGGGGAGCTGTTTTTT. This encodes CASSLGQGNTGELFF.

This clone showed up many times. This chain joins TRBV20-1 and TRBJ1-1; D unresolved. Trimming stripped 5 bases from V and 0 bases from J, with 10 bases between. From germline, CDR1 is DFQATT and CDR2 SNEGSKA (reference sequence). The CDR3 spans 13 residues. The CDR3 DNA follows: TGCAGTGCTTACCACCCATTGAACACTGAAGCTTTCTTT. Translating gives CSAYHPLNTEAFF.

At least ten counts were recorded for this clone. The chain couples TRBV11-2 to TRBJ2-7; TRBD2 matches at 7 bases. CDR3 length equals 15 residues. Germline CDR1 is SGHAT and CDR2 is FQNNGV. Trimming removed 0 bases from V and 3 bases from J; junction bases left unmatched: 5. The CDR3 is CASSLERAGIYEQYF. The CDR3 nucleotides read TGTGCCAGCAGCTTAGAAAGAGCGGGAATCTACGAGCAGTACTTC.

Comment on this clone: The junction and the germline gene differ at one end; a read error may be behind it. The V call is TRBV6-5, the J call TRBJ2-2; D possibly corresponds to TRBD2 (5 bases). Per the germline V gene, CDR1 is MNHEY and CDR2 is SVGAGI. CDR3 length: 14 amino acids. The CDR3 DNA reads TGTGCCAGCATTTACGGCAGGAACACCGGGGAGCCGTTTTTT. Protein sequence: CASIYGRNTGEPFF.

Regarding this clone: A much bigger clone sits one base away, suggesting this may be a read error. DNA for the CDR3: TGTGCCGGCAGTGAAATTGGGACCGTACCGGGCGCTTTCTTT. It encodes CAGSEIGTVPGAFF. The chain uses TRBV2 and TRBJ1-1; perhaps TRBD1 as D (5 bases). Germline-derived CDR1 and CDR2 are SNHLY and FYNNEI. This CDR3 comprises 14 residues.

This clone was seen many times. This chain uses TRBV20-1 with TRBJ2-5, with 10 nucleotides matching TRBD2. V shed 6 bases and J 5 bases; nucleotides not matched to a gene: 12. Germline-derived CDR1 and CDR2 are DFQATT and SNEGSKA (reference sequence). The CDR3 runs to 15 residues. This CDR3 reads CSARNLAGVGETQYF. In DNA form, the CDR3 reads TGCAGTGCCCGAAATCTAGCGGGAGTCGGGGAGACCCAGTACTTC.

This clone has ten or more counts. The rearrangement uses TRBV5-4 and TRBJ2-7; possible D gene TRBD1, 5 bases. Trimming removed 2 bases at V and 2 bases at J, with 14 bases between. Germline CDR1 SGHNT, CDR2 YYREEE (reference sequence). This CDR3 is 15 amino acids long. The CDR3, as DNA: TGTGCCAGCAGCTTTGAAAGGGGCGAAACCTACGAGCAGTACTTC. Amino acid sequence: CASSFERGETYEQYF.

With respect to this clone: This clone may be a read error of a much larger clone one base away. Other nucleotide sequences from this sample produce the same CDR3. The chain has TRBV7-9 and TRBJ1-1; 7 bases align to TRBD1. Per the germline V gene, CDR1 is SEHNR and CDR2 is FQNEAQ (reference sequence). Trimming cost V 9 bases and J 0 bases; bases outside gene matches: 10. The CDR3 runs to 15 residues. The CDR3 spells CASSPQGEMNTEAFF. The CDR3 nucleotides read TGTGCCAGTAGCCCCCAGGGGGAGATGAACACTGAAGCTTTCTTT.

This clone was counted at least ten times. The CDR3 region is CASSLSGTGGNQPQHF. In DNA form, the CDR3 reads TGTGCCAGCTCACTTTCCGGGACAGGGGGCAATCAGCCCCAGCATTTT. The gene calls are TRBV18 and TRBJ1-5; TRBD1 matches at 10 bases. V was pared by 4 bases and J by 2 bases, with 5 bases of the junction left unmatched. CDR3 size: 16 residues. Germline V gene lookup returns CDR1 KGHSH and CDR2 LQKENI. Based on the CDR3 plus reference TRBV18 and TRBJ1-5, the full variable domain is NAGVMQNPRHLVRRRGQEARLRCSPMKGHSHVYWYRQLPEEGLKFMVYLQKENIIDESGMPKERFSAEFPKEGPSILRIQQVVRGDSAAYFCASSLSGTGGNQPQHFGDGTRLSIL.

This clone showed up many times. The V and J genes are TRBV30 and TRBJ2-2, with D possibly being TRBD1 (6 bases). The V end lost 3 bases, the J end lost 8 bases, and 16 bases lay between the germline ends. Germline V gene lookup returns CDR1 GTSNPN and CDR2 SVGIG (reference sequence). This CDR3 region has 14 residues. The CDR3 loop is CAWRRDIAGGELFF. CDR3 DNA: TGTGCCTGGAGAAGGGACATAGCTGGGGGGGAGCTGTTTTTT.

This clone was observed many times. The CDR3 nucleotides are TGTGCCAGTAGTAGGGACGATTTCAGCCCACATATAGGTGGCTACACCTTC. Its translation: CASSRDDFSPHIGGYTF. The chain uses TRBV19 and TRBJ1-2; D perhaps matches TRBD1 (5 bases). The germline V gene encodes CDR1 LNHDA and CDR2 SQIVND (reference sequence). Trimming shortened V by 4 bases and J by 7 bases, and 25 bases separated the two germline ends. The CDR3 sequence is 17 residues long.

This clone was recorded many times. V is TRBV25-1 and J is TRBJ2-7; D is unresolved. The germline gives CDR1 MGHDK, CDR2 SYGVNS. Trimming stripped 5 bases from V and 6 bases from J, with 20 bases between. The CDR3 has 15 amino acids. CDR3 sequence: CASSTRTVGFSEQYF. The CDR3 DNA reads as TGTGCCAGCAGTACCAGGACGGTCGGCTTCTCCGAGCAGTACTTC.

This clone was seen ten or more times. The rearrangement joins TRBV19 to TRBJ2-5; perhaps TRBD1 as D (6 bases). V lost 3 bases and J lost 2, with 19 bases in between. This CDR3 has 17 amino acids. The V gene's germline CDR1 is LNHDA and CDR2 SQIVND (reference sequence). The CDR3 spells CASSITNAQGPQETQYF. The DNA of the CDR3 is TGTGCCAGTAGTATCACCAACGCACAGGGTCCACAAGAGACCCAGTACTTC.

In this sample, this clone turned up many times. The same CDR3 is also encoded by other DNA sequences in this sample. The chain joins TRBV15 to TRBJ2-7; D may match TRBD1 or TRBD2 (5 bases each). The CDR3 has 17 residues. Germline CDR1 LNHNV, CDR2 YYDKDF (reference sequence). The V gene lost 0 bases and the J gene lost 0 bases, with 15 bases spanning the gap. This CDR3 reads CATSRDLGAVLSYEQYF. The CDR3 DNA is TGTGCCACCAGCAGAGATCTCGGGGCAGTTCTCTCCTACGAGCAGTACTTC.

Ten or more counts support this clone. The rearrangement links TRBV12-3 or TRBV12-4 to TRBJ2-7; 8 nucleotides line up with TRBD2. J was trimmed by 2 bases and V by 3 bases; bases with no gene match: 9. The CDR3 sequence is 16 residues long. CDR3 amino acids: CASSLRGEVPAYEQYF. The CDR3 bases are TGTGCCAGCAGTTTGCGGGGGGAGGTACCCGCCTACGAGCAGTACTTC.

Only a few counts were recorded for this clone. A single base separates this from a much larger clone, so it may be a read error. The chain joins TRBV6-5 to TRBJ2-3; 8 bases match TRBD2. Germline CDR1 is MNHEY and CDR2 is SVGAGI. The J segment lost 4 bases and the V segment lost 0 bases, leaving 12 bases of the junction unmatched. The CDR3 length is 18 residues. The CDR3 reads CASSYSLRREGMADTQYF. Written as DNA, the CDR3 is TGTGCCAGCAGTTACTCGCTCAGACGGGAGGGTATGGCAGATACGCAGTATTTT.

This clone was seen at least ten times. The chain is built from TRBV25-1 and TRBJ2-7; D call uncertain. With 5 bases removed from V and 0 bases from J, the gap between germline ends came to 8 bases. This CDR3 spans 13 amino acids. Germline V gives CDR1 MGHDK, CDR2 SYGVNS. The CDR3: CASSRPNSYEQYF. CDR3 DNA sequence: TGTGCCAGCAGTAGGCCAAACTCCTACGAGCAGTACTTC.

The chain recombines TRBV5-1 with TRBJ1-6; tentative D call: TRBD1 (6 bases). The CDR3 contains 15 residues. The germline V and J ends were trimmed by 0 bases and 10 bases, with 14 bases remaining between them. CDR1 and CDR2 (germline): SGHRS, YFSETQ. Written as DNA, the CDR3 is TGCGCCAGCAGCTTGGGAGCAGGGGCGGAATCACCCCTCCACTTT. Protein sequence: CASSLGAGAESPLHF.

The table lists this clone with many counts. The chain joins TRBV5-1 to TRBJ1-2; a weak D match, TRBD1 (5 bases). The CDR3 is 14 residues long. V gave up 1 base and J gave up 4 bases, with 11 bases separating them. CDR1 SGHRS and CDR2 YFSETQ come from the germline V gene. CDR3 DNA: TGCGCCAGCAGCTTGAACGCACAGGTCTATGGCTACACCTTC. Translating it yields CASSLNAQVYGYTF.

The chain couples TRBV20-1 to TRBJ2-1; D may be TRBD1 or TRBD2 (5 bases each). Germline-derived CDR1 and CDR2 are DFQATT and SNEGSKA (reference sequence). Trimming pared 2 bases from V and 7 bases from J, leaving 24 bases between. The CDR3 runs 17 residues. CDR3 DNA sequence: TGCAGTGCTAGACTGTGGGGGAGTGAAAAGGGGCTTAATGAGCAGTTCTTC. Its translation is CSARLWGSEKGLNEQFF.

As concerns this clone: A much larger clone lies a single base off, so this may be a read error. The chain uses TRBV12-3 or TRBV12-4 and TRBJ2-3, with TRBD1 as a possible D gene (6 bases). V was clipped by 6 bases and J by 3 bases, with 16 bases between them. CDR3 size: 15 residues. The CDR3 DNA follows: TGTGCCAGCAGCGAAACTCAGGGGAAAACAGATACGCAGTATTTT. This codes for CASSETQGKTDTQYF.

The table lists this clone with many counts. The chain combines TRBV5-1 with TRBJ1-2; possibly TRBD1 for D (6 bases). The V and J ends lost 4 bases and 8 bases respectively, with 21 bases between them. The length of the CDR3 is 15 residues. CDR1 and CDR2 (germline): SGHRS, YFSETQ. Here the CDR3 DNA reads TGCGCCAGCAGCAACACACAGGGTTTTTTTAGCGGCTACACCTTC. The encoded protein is CASSNTQGFFSGYTF.

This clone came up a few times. The CDR3 nucleotides read TGTGCCAGCGGTCCCGGTACCAACTATGGCTACACCTTC. It encodes CASGPGTNYGYTF. The rearrangement links TRBV6-1 to TRBJ1-2; D unclear. CDR3 length equals 13 residues. The V gene lost 8 bases and the J gene lost 2 bases, with 12 bases spanning the gap. CDR1 MNHNS and CDR2 SASEGT come from the germline V gene.

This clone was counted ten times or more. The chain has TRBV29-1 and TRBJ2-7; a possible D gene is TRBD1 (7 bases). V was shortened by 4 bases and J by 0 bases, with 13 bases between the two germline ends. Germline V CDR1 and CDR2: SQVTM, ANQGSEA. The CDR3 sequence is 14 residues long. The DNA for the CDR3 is TGCAGCGTTGTAGGGGGGACAGTCTCCTACGAGCAGTACTTC. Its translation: CSVVGGTVSYEQYF.

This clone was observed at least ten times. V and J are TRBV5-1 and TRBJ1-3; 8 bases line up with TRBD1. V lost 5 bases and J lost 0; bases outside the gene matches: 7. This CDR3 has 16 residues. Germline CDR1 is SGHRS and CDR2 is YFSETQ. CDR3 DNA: TGCGCCAGCAGTATGACAGGGGCTTTCTCTGGAAACACCATATATTTT. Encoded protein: CASSMTGAFSGNTIYF.

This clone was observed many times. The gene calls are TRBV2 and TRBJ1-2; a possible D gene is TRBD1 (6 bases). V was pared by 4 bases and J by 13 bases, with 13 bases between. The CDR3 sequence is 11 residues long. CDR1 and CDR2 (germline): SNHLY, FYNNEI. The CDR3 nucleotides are TGTGCCAGCAGTGTCGAGGGGGGATCCACCTTC. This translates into CASSVEGGSTF.

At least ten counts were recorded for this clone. The CDR3 loop reads CASTIQEGRVTNEKLFF. CDR3 DNA sequence: TGTGCCAGCACCATCCAGGAGGGGCGCGTCACTAATGAAAAACTGTTTTTT. This chain links TRBV6-1 with TRBJ1-4; D may be TRBD1 (5 bases). There are 17 residues in the CDR3. Germline V CDR1 and CDR2: MNHNS, SASEGT. Trimming pared 7 bases from V and 2 bases from J, leaving 20 bases between.

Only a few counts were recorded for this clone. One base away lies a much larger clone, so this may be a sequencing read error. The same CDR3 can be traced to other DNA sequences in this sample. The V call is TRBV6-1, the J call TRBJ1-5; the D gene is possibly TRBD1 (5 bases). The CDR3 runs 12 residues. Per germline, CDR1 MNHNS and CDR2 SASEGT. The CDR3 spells CASRQANQPQHF. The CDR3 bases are TGTGCCAGCAGACAGGCAAATCAGCCACAGCATTTT.

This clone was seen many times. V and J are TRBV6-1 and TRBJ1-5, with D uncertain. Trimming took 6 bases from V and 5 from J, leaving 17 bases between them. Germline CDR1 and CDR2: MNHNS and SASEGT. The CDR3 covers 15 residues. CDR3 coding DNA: TGTGCCAGCAGGGAAAGACAAGGTGGCCATCAGCCCCAGCATTTT. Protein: CASRERQGGHQPQHF.

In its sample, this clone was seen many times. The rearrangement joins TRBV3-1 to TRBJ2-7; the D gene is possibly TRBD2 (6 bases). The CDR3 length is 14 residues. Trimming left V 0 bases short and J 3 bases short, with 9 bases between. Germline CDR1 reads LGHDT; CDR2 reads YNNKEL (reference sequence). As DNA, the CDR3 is TGTGCCAGCAGCCAAGATCAGACTAGCTACGAGCAGTACTTC. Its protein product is CASSQDQTSYEQYF.